In its sample, the clone carrying this T cell receptor beta chain was seen once. The data were obtained in a study of cytomegalovirus exposure and HLA in healthy donors. CDR1 is SGHNT, CDR2 YYREEE, per germline (reference sequence). Trimming took 4 bases from V and 0 from J, leaving 12 bases between them. There are 15 residues in the CDR3. The donors were in the roughly 120-subject validation cohort; that cohort was separate from the roughly 660-subject first cohort. Assay used: immunoSEQ multiplex PCR; TCRdb lists only in-frame clones, some missing. The table includes roughly 120,000 clones, approximately 90% detected once.

The receptor's source is a man aged 18 to 35 in good health and CMV-seropositive. Sequencing input: PBMCs. This chain links TRBV5-4 with TRBJ2-3; D is undetermined. This CDR3 is CASSPEWLSTDTQYF. CDR3 nucleotides: TGTGCCAGCAGCCCGGAGTGGCTTAGCACAGATACGCAGTATTTT.